One and the same sample provided the 5 T cell receptor beta chains below, sequenced in a study of long-term antiretroviral therapy in people with HIV. They ran version v3.0 of the immunoSEQ assay at survey level. The protocol was immunoSEQ multiplex PCR, while the TCRdb copy is restricted to in-frame clones and leaves out a portion. The table lists about 22,000 clones, around 83% of them singletons. Specimen: unsorted PBMCs, collected 0.1 years before starting antiretroviral therapy. These receptors were collected from a man aged 18 to 29 with HIV.

CDR3 in amino acids: CASSPDRAGEQYF. The CDR3 nucleotides read TGTGCCAGCTCACCGGACAGGGCGGGGGAGCAGTACTTC. The genes are TRBV18 and TRBJ2-7; 8 nucleotides align to TRBD1. J lost 7 bases, V lost 3 bases, and 5 bases had no gene match. The CDR3 totals 13 residues. Looked up from germline, CDR1 is KGHSH and CDR2 is LQKENI.

The chain carries TRBV19 and TRBJ2-7; 12 nucleotides line up with TRBD1. The germline V gene has CDR1 LNHDA and CDR2 SQIVND (reference sequence). Germline trimming cut 4 bases from V and 7 bases from J; bases unmatched to any gene: 11. The CDR3 runs 16 residues. CDR3 sequence: CASSNVPGQGAGEQYF. The CDR3 DNA sequence: TGTGCCAGTAGTAACGTACCGGGACAGGGGGCCGGTGAGCAGTACTTC.

V usage is TRBV19 and J usage is TRBJ1-1, with 8 nucleotides matching TRBD1. The V gene end was trimmed by 8 bases and the J gene end by 2 bases; junction bases not matched to a gene: 7. This CDR3 has 14 amino acids. Germline assignment: CDR1 LNHDA and CDR2 SQIVND (reference sequence). The CDR3 protein is CASSFGQGNTEAFF. The CDR3 DNA sequence: TGTGCCAGTTCCTTCGGACAGGGTAACACTGAAGCTTTCTTT.

This chain uses TRBV11-2 with TRBJ2-7; 8 bases are shared with TRBD2. CDR1 is SGHAT and CDR2 is FQNNGV in the germline V gene. The ends lost 1 base at V and 5 bases at J; junction bases unmatched: 7. The CDR3 has 15 residues. The CDR3 reads CASSLGGGISHEQYF. The CDR3 bases are TGTGCCAGCAGCTTAGGCGGGGGGATTTCCCACGAGCAGTACTTC.

To note about this clone: At one end, the junction sequence differs from germline, possibly due to a read error. V and J are TRBV7-7 and TRBJ2-3; maybe TRBD2 (5 bases). Per the germline V gene, CDR1 is SSHAT and CDR2 is FNYEAQ (reference sequence). There are 14 residues in the CDR3. Written as DNA, the CDR3 is TGTGCTAGCAGCTTAGCGATAGGTACAGATACGCAGTATTTT. Translation: CASSLAIGTDTQYF.